This passage covers 25 T cell receptor beta chains from one sample sequenced in a study of read filtering for tumor transcriptome and immune sequencing. Molecular barcoded adaptors covering alpha/delta and beta/gamma chains were used on around 370 ng RNA. TCRdb re-called the reads with MiXCR, one entry per CDR3 protein. The sample includes fewer than 100,000 distinct CDR3 sequences, 9% to 15% of them seen just once. The sample taken for sequencing was a population of CD138-negative cells sorted from bone marrow. The origin of the receptors is a donor at least 40 years old with multiple myeloma.

This clonotype was seen a handful of times. A read error may produce the germline difference seen at one junction end. The chain links TRBV10-2 to TRBJ2-1; TRBD2 matches 7 bases. The V gene's germline CDR1 is WSHSY and CDR2 SAAADI. The CDR3 contains 17 residues. This chain's CDR3 is CASRGSGTTLVNNGQFF. The CDR3 bases are TGCGCCAGCAGGGGAAGCGGGACCACCCTGGTAAACAATGGGCAGTTCTTC.

This clonotype was found many times. Germline and junction disagree at one end, which may indicate a read error. This chain uses TRBV7-9 with TRBJ1-1; weak D call: TRBD1 (6 bases). In germline, CDR1 is SEHNR, CDR2 FQNEAQ (reference sequence). This CDR3 contains 12 residues. The CDR3 is CASRPQGYTALF. In DNA form, the CDR3 reads TGTGCCAGCAGACCACAGGGTTATACGGCTCTCTTT.

By frequency in the sample, this clonotype is medium-sized. The chain employs TRBV9 and TRBJ2-3, with D tentatively TRBD1 (5 bases). CDR1 is SGDLS, CDR2 YYNGEE, per germline. The CDR3 extends over 17 amino acids. V lost 3 bases and J lost 1, with 18 bases in between. CDR3 sequence (DNA): TGTGCCAGCAGCGCCGACCCAAGTCCCAGGGGCACAGATACGCAGTATTTT. Translated: CASSADPSPRGTDTQYF.

This clonotype was seen repeatedly, ten times or more. The gene calls are TRBV28 and TRBJ2-1; 10 positions agree with TRBD2. From germline, CDR1 is MDHEN and CDR2 SYDVKM. After removal of 4 bases from V and 8 bases from J, the junction contained 14 bases not matched to a gene. This CDR3 comprises 17 residues. CDR3 loop: CASSSSGGGLAWDEQFF. The CDR3 DNA sequence: TGTGCCAGCAGTTCCTCGGGGGGGGGACTAGCGTGGGATGAGCAGTTCTTC.

This clonotype was detected ten times or more. The chain couples TRBV20-1 to TRBJ2-1; 11 bases match TRBD2. Germline loops: CDR1 DFQATT, CDR2 SNEGSKA (reference sequence). Losses at the gene ends were 6 bases for V and 6 bases for J; bases not matched to a gene: 13. The CDR3 length is 16 residues. The CDR3 DNA follows: TGCAGTGCACGGCGTAGCGGGAGGGGGTTCCGCAATGAGCAGTTCTTC. It translates to CSARRSGRGFRNEQFF.

A few counts support this clonotype. The V call is TRBV2, the J call TRBJ1-2, with D possibly being TRBD1 (5 bases). The CDR3 spans 14 residues. Between the trimmed V and J ends, which lost 7 bases and 4 bases, there was a span of 16 bases. The germline gives CDR1 SNHLY, CDR2 FYNNEI. CDR3 DNA: TGTGCCAGCACCGGTGAGGGGCTGGGCTATGGCTACACCTTC. It specifies CASTGEGLGYGYTF. The whole variable domain, remainder taken from reference TRBV2 and TRBJ1-2, is EPEVTQTPSHQVTQMGQEVILRCVPISNHLYFYWYRQILGQKVEFLVSFYNNEISEKSEIFDDQFSVERPDGSNFTLKIRSTKLEDSAMYFCASTGEGLGYGYTFGSGTRLTVV.

This clonotype was recorded many times. The CDR3 nucleotides read TGTGCCAGCAGCTTAGTTCCTAGAGGGCGGGGAGGGGAGCAGTTCTTC. Its translation: CASSLVPRGRGGEQFF. J is TRBJ2-1 and V is TRBV11-2, with TRBD2 matching over 7 bases. V trimming: 1 base; J trimming: 10 bases; junction bases outside the gene matches: 13. Germline V CDR1 and CDR2: SGHAT, FQNNGV. This CDR3 region has 16 residues.

This clonotype was observed many times. This chain uses TRBV2 with TRBJ2-7; 11 bases match TRBD1. J lost 2 bases, V lost 6 bases, and 6 bases had no gene match. CDR3 size: 15 residues. Germline CDR1 SNHLY, CDR2 FYNNEI. The CDR3 nucleotides read TGTGCCAGCAGCCTTGGACAGGGGGCGGCCTACGAGCAGTACTTC. Amino acid sequence: CASSLGQGAAYEQYF.

Regarding this clonotype: The junction does not match germline at one end; this may be a read error. The chain has TRBV5-1 and TRBJ2-1; the D gene is possibly TRBD2 (5 bases). CDR1 SGHRS and CDR2 YFSETQ come from the germline V gene. This CDR3 has 14 amino acids. CDR3 bases: TGCGCCAGCAAGGACGGAGGACCCTACTATGAGCAGTTCTTC. Residues: CASKDGGPYYEQFF.

This clonotype was detected many times. The chain couples TRBV5-1 to TRBJ2-2, with D maybe TRBD2 (5 bases). The V and J ends lost 0 bases and 5 bases respectively, with 11 bases between them. The germline V gene has CDR1 SGHRS and CDR2 YFSETQ. The CDR3 totals 15 residues. The CDR3 bases are TGCGCCAGCAGCTTGGGCAGCGAGGGTACCGGGGAGCTGTTTTTT. Residues: CASSLGSEGTGELFF.

This clonotype was detected a few times. V gene TRBV20-1 combines with J gene TRBJ2-5; D call uncertain. V shed 3 bases and J shed 2 bases, with 13 bases lying between them. CDR3 length: 14 amino acids. Germline CDR1 is DFQATT and CDR2 is SNEGSKA (reference sequence). The DNA for the CDR3 is TGCAGTGCTAGTCTCCGCGCGGTACAAGAGACCCAGTACTTC. This sequence encodes CSASLRAVQETQYF.

For this clonotype: The missing conserved phenylalanine or tryptophan at the end of this CDR3 makes a read error likely. The chain joins TRBV7-2 to TRBJ2-1; tentative D call: TRBD2 (5 bases). Germline V CDR1 and CDR2: SGHTA, FQGNSA. The length of the CDR3 is 16 residues. The CDR3 loop is CATSAEGLYSDKEQFL. CDR3 bases: TGTGCCACCTCAGCAGAGGGCCTATACTCCGACAAGGAGCAGTTCCTC.

The chain recombines TRBV10-2 with TRBJ2-7; TRBD1 matches at 8 bases. Unmatched junction bases numbered 3, after V lost 2 bases and J lost 3 bases. CDR1 and CDR2 (germline): WSHSY, SAAADI. This CDR3 has 14 amino acids. CDR3 bases: TGCGCCAGCAGTGAGGCAGGGGGCGGCTACGAGCAGTACTTC. It is translated as CASSEAGGGYEQYF.

V and J are TRBV7-9 and TRBJ2-7; maybe TRBD2 (6 bases). Trimming stripped 2 bases from V and 6 bases from J, with 11 bases between. CDR3 size: 13 residues. In germline, CDR1 is SEHNR, CDR2 FQNEAQ (reference sequence). The CDR3, as DNA: TGTGCCAGCAGCTTAAGGGCGGGAATCGAGCAGTACTTC. Protein sequence: CASSLRAGIEQYF.

This clonotype was counted many times. The chain employs TRBV20-1 and TRBJ2-3, with D possibly being TRBD2 (5 bases). Germline CDR1 is DFQATT and CDR2 is SNEGSKA (reference sequence). The CDR3 contains 12 residues. The DNA of the CDR3 is TGCAGCAGACGGGAAATCGCAGATACGCAGTATTTT. It codes for CSRREIADTQYF.

This clonotype appeared many times. The CDR3 region has the DNA TGTGCCAGCAGGGTGGGTCCGCCGAACACTGAAGCTTTCTTT. It translates to CASRVGPPNTEAFF. This chain joins TRBV2 and TRBJ1-1, with D hard to call. The V gene's germline CDR1 is SNHLY and CDR2 FYNNEI. The V gene lost 6 bases and the J gene lost 1 base, with 12 bases spanning the gap. The CDR3 loop spans 14 amino acids. The variable domain in full, with the rest retrieved from reference TRBV2 and TRBJ1-1, is EPEVTQTPSHQVTQMGQEVILRCVPISNHLYFYWYRQILGQKVEFLVSFYNNEISEKSEIFDDQFSVERPDGSNFTLKIRSTKLEDSAMYFCASRVGPPNTEAFFGQGTRLTVV.

Remarks on this clonotype: This may be a read error: a much more frequent sequence differs by one nucleotide. This rearrangement joins TRBV10-3 to TRBJ2-2; 10 positions agree with TRBD2. In germline, CDR1 is ENHRY, CDR2 SYGVKD. This CDR3 is built from 15 residues. V lost 8 bases and J lost 4; bases outside the gene matches: 7. CDR3 sequence (DNA): TGTGCCATCTGGAGACTAGCGGGTCTCACCGGGGAGCTGTTTTTT. As protein: CAIWRLAGLTGELFF.

This clonotype occurred many times. The V gene is TRBV19, the J gene TRBJ2-7; tentative D call: TRBD1 (6 bases). Per the germline V gene, CDR1 is LNHDA and CDR2 is SQIVND (reference sequence). V lost 4 bases, J lost 0 bases, and 13 bases lay in between. This CDR3 contains 15 residues. The CDR3 sequence: CASSSKTGNSYEQYF. DNA for the CDR3: TGTGCCAGTAGTAGTAAAACAGGGAACTCCTACGAGCAGTACTTC.

For this clonotype: With a much larger clone just one base away, this may be a read error. CDR3 in amino acids: CAGSVTQGETQYF. CDR3 in DNA: TGTGCCGGCAGCGTGACACAGGGTGAGACCCAGTACTTC. The rearrangement links TRBV9 to TRBJ2-5, with a weak D call TRBD1 (6 bases). This CDR3 is 13 amino acids long. Germline V lookup: CDR1 SGDLS, CDR2 YYNGEE.

A note on this clonotype: A far larger clone is one base from this, pointing to a likely read error. A read error is likely, as this CDR3 ends without the conserved phenylalanine or tryptophan. V is TRBV7-2 and J is TRBJ2-1; D is undetermined. The CDR3 has 12 residues. From germline, CDR1 is SGHTA and CDR2 FQGNSA. V was trimmed by 1 base and J by 8 bases, leaving 6 bases between them. CDR3 DNA: TGTGCCAGCAGCTTAGGACGCGATGAGCAGTTCTCC. Amino acids: CASSLGRDEQFS.

This clonotype was counted at least ten times. The chain employs TRBV5-4 and TRBJ2-1; 15 nucleotides match TRBD2. CDR1 is SGHNT, CDR2 YYREEE, per germline (reference sequence). V shed 3 bases, J shed 8 bases, and the junction held 6 bases outside the gene matches. CDR3 length: 16 amino acids. The chain's CDR3 is CASSSGRTSGRDEQFF. CDR3 sequence (DNA): TGTGCCAGCAGCTCTGGAAGGACTAGCGGGAGGGATGAGCAGTTCTTC.

To note about this clonotype: A read error may be the cause here, since a much bigger clone is one base away. The chain links TRBV5-1 to TRBJ2-4, with 8 bases that match TRBD2. Germline lookup yields CDR1 SGHRS and CDR2 YFSETQ. The CDR3 has 17 residues. The CDR3 spells CASSLVPGGRQKNTQYF. The CDR3 DNA is TGCGCCAGCAGCTTGGTTCCGGGAGGGCGCCAGAAAAACACTCAGTACTTC.

Ten or more counts support this clonotype. The J gene is TRBJ2-7, the V gene TRBV15, with a weak D call TRBD2 (5 bases). Trimming took off 0 bases at V and 1 base at J, with 19 bases between the two ends. The CDR3 has 18 residues. Germline loops: CDR1 LNHNV, CDR2 YYDKDF (reference sequence). CDR3 coding DNA: TGTGCCACCAGCAGAGATACCCTAGACACTTCGGGGTCCTACGAGCAGTACTTC. Translating it yields CATSRDTLDTSGSYEQYF. The full variable domain, in which reference TRBV15 and TRBJ2-7 provide the parts outside the CDR3, is DAMVIQNPRYQVTQFGKPVTLSCSQTLNHNVMYWYQQKSSQAPKLLFHYYDKDFNNEADTPDNFQSRRPNTSFCFLDIRSPGLGDTAMYLCATSRDTLDTSGSYEQYFGPGTRLTVT.

This clonotype has a handful of counts. The chain uses TRBV4-2 and TRBJ2-5; 12 bases match TRBD2. Germline V gene lookup returns CDR1 LGHNA and CDR2 YNFKEQ. This CDR3 is built from 17 residues. V shed 4 bases and J 2 bases; nucleotides not matched to a gene: 8. CDR3 residues: CASSLSSGRAEQETQYF. The CDR3 nucleotides read TGTGCCAGCAGCCTATCTAGCGGGAGGGCCGAACAAGAGACCCAGTACTTC.

This clonotype was counted ten times or more. The chain has TRBV14 and TRBJ2-1; 12 bases align to TRBD2. The CDR3 runs 14 residues. Germline lookup yields CDR1 SGHDN and CDR2 FVKESK. The trim removed 4 bases at V and 6 bases at J, leaving 1 base unmatched. The CDR3 loop is CASSPSGRGNEQFF. CDR3 DNA sequence: TGTGCCAGCAGCCCTAGCGGGAGGGGCAATGAGCAGTTCTTC.